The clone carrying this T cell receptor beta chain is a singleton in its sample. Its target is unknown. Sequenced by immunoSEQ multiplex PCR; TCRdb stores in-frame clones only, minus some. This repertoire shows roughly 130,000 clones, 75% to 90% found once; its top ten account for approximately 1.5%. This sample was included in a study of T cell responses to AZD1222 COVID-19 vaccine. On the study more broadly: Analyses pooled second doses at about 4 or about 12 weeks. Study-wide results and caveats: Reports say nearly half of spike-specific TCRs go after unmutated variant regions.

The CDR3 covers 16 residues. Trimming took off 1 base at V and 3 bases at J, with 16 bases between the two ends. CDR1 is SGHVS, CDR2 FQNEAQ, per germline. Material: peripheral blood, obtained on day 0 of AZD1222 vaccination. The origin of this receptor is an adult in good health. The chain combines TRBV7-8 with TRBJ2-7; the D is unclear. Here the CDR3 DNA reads TGTGCCAGCAGCTTAGAAAAGGTTCCGGAATTCTACGAGCAGTACTTC. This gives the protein CASSLEKVPEFYEQYF.